The T cell receptor beta chain under discussion was sequenced for a study of blood T cell repertoires in COVID-19. At the level of the study: T cells, B-cell-depleted T cells, or PBMCs provided the cDNA or gDNA that served as material.

Profiled with immunoSEQ multiplex PCR; TCRdb holds only in-frame clones, not every one. The top ten clones hold just under 9.5% of a sample with around 310,000 clones, roughly nine tenths of them seen once. V lost 5 bases and J 5 bases, leaving 13 bases between the germline ends. Per germline, CDR1 SGHTA and CDR2 FQGTGA. This CDR3 is 13 amino acids long. Sequenced material: PBMCs or T cells enriched from blood (not recorded which). The source of this sequence is a woman in her 30s who had recovered from COVID-19. The chain employs TRBV7-3 and TRBJ2-7; unclear D gene. This CDR3 is CASSPRGTHEQYF. The CDR3 DNA reads as TGTGCCAGCAGCCCCCGCGGAACCCACGAGCAGTACTTC.